The 28 T cell receptor beta chains reported below all come from one sample, sequenced in a study of T cell repertoires in cytomegalovirus infection. TCRdb used MiXCR to reprocess the reads, holding one entry per CDR3 protein. Of roughly 49,000 distinct CDR3 sequences detected, about a fifth appear once; the ten largest clones hold approximately 90%. The antigens for these receptors are not known. Sequencing was performed on CD8+ T cells from cultured PBMCs, taken from culture after CMV antigen stimulation. The receptors derive from a human donor in good health (CMV status not recorded). Some clones in this sample may be carry-over from other donors' samples.

This chain links TRBV9 with TRBJ2-1, with 8 bases fitting TRBD2. The CDR3 has 16 amino acids. Looked up from germline, CDR1 is SGDLS and CDR2 is YYNGEE. J was trimmed by 8 bases and V by 4 bases; bases with no gene match: 14. CDR3 loop: CASSTQGAREVDEQFF. The CDR3 coding sequence is TGTGCCAGCAGCACCCAAGGTGCGCGGGAGGTCGATGAGCAGTTCTTC.

The CDR3 sequence: CATIKVGGVTEAFF. In DNA, the CDR3 is TGTGCCACCATTAAAGTCGGAGGCGTCACTGAAGCTTTCTTT. The genes are TRBV6-2 or TRBV6-3 and TRBJ1-1; D not certain. The CDR3 runs to 14 residues. CDR1 and CDR2 (germline): MNHEY, SVGEGT. V was cut by 10 bases and J by 4 bases, with 19 bases left in between.

V is TRBV7-2 and J is TRBJ1-4; D ambiguous. CDR3 length: 18 amino acids. Germline V lookup: CDR1 SGHTA, CDR2 FQGNSA. V lost 1 base to trimming and J lost 8 bases, with 23 bases between them. The CDR3 bases are TGTGCCAGCAGCTTAGTCGCGATTGAAGGTATAGAACCAGAAAAACTGTTTTTT. It specifies CASSLVAIEGIEPEKLFF.

This clonotype has more than one count but fewer than ten. The gene calls are TRBV7-3 and TRBJ2-1, with TRBD1 as a possible D gene (5 bases). V dropped 1 base and J dropped 2 bases, with 12 bases sitting between them. This CDR3 is 16 amino acids long. Germline lookup yields CDR1 SGHTA and CDR2 FQGTGA. CDR3 nucleotide sequence: TGTGCCAGCAGCTTAAGGGGCAGCTTCACCTACAATGAGCAGTTCTTC. Translation gives CASSLRGSFTYNEQFF. The variable domain in full, with the rest retrieved from reference TRBV7-3 and TRBJ2-1, is GAGVSQTPSNKVTEKGKYVELRCDPISGHTALYWYRQSLGQGPEFLIYFQGTGAADDSGLPNDRFFAVRPEGSVSTLKIQRTERGDSAVYLCASSLRGSFTYNEQFFGPGTRLTVL.

The chain is built from TRBV6-2 or TRBV6-3 and TRBJ2-1; D uncertain. V lost 0 bases to trimming and J lost 7 bases, with 10 bases between them. The CDR3 extends over 14 amino acids. Germline V CDR1 and CDR2: MNHEY, SVGEGT. CDR3 bases: TGTGCCAGCAGTTACTCGCCAGGTGGGAATGAGCAGTTCTTC. Protein: CASSYSPGGNEQFF.

This clonotype has a handful of counts. The chain couples TRBV11-2 to TRBJ2-7; D is unresolved. Trimming stripped 1 base from V and 4 bases from J, with 8 bases between. From germline, CDR1 is SGHAT and CDR2 FQNNGV. The CDR3 runs to 13 residues. CDR3 region: CASSLGHLYEQYF. DNA for the CDR3: TGTGCCAGCAGCTTAGGACACCTATACGAGCAGTACTTC.

This clonotype was counted between two and nine times. The chain has TRBV9 and TRBJ1-5; D is undetermined. The V gene's germline CDR1 is SGDLS and CDR2 YYNGEE. Trimming took 0 bases from V and 3 from J, leaving 7 bases between them. The CDR3 length is 14 residues. The CDR3 DNA sequence: TGTGCCAGCAGCGTAGAGGCTAACAATCAGCCCCAGCATTTT. This sequence encodes CASSVEANNQPQHF.

This clonotype turned up a few times. V gene TRBV7-2 combines with J gene TRBJ2-1; 7 nucleotides agree with TRBD1. Germline V gene lookup returns CDR1 SGHTA and CDR2 FQGNSA. This CDR3 comprises 15 residues. Losses at the gene ends were 2 bases for V and 2 bases for J; bases not matched to a gene: 3. The CDR3 sequence is CASSLSTGPYNEQFF. CDR3 bases: TGTGCCAGCAGCTTATCGACAGGGCCCTACAATGAGCAGTTCTTC. The entire variable domain, with the rest obtained from reference TRBV7-2 and TRBJ2-1, is as follows: GAGVSQSPSNKVTEKGKDVELRCDPISGHTALYWYRQSLGQGLEFLIYFQGNSAPDKSGLPSDRFSAERTGGSVSTLTIQRTQQEDSAVYLCASSLSTGPYNEQFFGPGTRLTVL.

The V gene is TRBV6-1, the J gene TRBJ2-5; D is possibly TRBD2 (5 bases). V gave up 10 bases and J gave up 2 bases, with 14 bases separating them. The CDR3 consists of 13 residues. Per the germline V gene, CDR1 is MNHNS and CDR2 is SASEGT. DNA for the CDR3: TGTGCCATCTCCGGAGGTGTTCAAGAGACCCAGTACTTC. Translated: CAISGGVQETQYF.

This clonotype occurred a few times. The chain is built from TRBV7-6 and TRBJ2-3, with D hard to call. Trimming shortened V by 1 base and J by 2 bases, and 10 bases separated the two germline ends. Germline lookup yields CDR1 SGHVS and CDR2 FNYEAQ. The CDR3 loop spans 15 amino acids. CDR3 in amino acids: CASSLEWSYTDTQYF. The CDR3 bases are TGTGCCAGCAGCTTAGAGTGGTCCTACACAGATACGCAGTATTTT.

The V call is TRBV5-6, the J call TRBJ1-1; D is unclear. The germline CDR1 and CDR2 sequences are SGHDT and YYEEEE. This CDR3 contains 14 residues. V was shortened by 6 bases and J by 4 bases, with 16 bases between the two germline ends. The DNA for the CDR3 is TGTGCCAGCAAACCTACCGGGCCTGGCACTGAAGCTTTCTTT. This gives the protein CASKPTGPGTEAFF. Full variable domain (rest looked up from reference TRBV5-6 and TRBJ1-1): DAGVTQSPTHLIKTRGQQVTLRCSPKSGHDTVSWYQQALGQGPQFIFQYYEEEERQRGNFPDRFSGHQFPNYSSELNVNALLLGDSALYLCASKPTGPGTEAFFGQGTRLTVV.

This clonotype was observed a handful of times. The rearrangement links TRBV7-8 to TRBJ2-1; no firm D call. Trimming pared 5 bases from V and 8 bases from J, leaving 19 bases between. Per germline, CDR1 SGHVS and CDR2 FQNEAQ. This CDR3 spans 15 amino acids. The CDR3 spells CASSAHLRSLDEQFF. The CDR3 coding sequence is TGTGCCAGCAGCGCCCATTTACGGTCCTTGGATGAGCAGTTCTTC.

This clonotype has more than one count but fewer than ten. The chain has TRBV7-2 and TRBJ2-5; TRBD2 agrees at 10 bases. After removal of 2 bases from V and 4 bases from J, the junction contained 7 bases not matched to a gene. Germline-derived CDR1 and CDR2 are SGHTA and FQGNSA. The CDR3 covers 16 residues. CDR3 sequence: CASSLNVRLAGETQYF. The CDR3 coding sequence is TGTGCCAGCAGCTTAAATGTCAGACTAGCGGGAGAGACCCAGTACTTC.

This chain uses TRBV7-2 with TRBJ2-1; TRBD2 matches at 8 bases. Germline V gene data show CDR1 as SGHTA and CDR2 as FQGNSA. The V gene end was trimmed by 3 bases and the J gene end by 4 bases; junction bases not matched to a gene: 20. The CDR3 totals 20 residues. The CDR3 loop reads CASSLVNVQPGTRGYNEQFF. The CDR3 coding sequence is TGTGCCAGCAGCTTGGTGAACGTCCAACCCGGGACTAGAGGGTACAATGAGCAGTTCTTC.

J is TRBJ2-7 and V is TRBV12-3 or TRBV12-4, with 10 positions matching TRBD1. The CDR3 spans 13 residues. The trim removed 6 bases at V and 5 bases at J, leaving 4 bases unmatched. The CDR3 coding sequence is TGTGCCAGCAGGGGGGACAGGGGCAACGAGCAGTACTTC. Its translation: CASRGDRGNEQYF.

The chain uses TRBV20-1 and TRBJ2-2; no clear D. Trimming cost V 4 bases and J 0 bases, with 15 bases left between them. Germline V lookup: CDR1 DFQATT, CDR2 SNEGSKA (reference sequence). This CDR3 region has 16 residues. The CDR3 nucleotides read TGCAGTGCTACCGTAAAAGGACGGACGAACACCGGGGAGCTGTTTTTT. As protein: CSATVKGRTNTGELFF.

J is TRBJ2-3 and V is TRBV6-1, with 8 bases that match TRBD2. Germline CDR1 reads MNHNS; CDR2 reads SASEGT. V trimming: 2 bases; J trimming: 4 bases; junction bases outside the gene matches: 17. The CDR3 contains 19 residues. CDR3 residues: CASSERYRPGTREADTQYF. The CDR3 coding sequence is TGTGCCAGCAGTGAAAGGTATCGACCCGGGACTAGAGAGGCAGATACGCAGTATTTT.

The genes are TRBV25-1 and TRBJ1-1, with TRBD1 matching 9 bases. Looked up from germline, CDR1 is MGHDK and CDR2 is SYGVNS. The CDR3 covers 13 residues. Trimming took 6 bases from V and 5 from J; bases not matched to a gene: 4. CDR3 sequence: CASRGQGRTEAFF. The CDR3 nucleotides are TGTGCCAGCAGGGGACAGGGTCGGACTGAAGCTTTCTTT. The full variable domain, in which reference TRBV25-1 and TRBJ1-1 provide the parts outside the CDR3, is EADIYQTPRYLVIGTGKKITLECSQTMGHDKMYWYQQDPGMELHLIHYSYGVNSTEKGDLSSESTVSRIRTEHFPLTLESARPSHTSQYLCASRGQGRTEAFFGQGTRLTVV.

This clonotype was counted a few times. V and J are TRBV6-1 and TRBJ2-7, with 7 bases that match TRBD2. V dropped 2 bases and J dropped 0; count of bases not matched to a gene: 1. The CDR3 has 14 amino acids. Germline V gene sequence: CDR1 MNHNS, CDR2 SASEGT. This chain's CDR3 is CASSEPGGSYEQYF. The CDR3 nucleotides read TGTGCCAGCAGTGAACCGGGAGGCTCCTACGAGCAGTACTTC.

This rearrangement joins TRBV7-8 to TRBJ2-3, with 8 nucleotides matching TRBD2. The germline V gene has CDR1 SGHVS and CDR2 FQNEAQ. There are 18 residues in the CDR3. Losses at the gene ends were 7 bases for V and 6 bases for J; bases not matched to a gene: 21. The CDR3 nucleotides are TGTGCCAGCAAACCATCCTACGGAGGGACTAGGGGTTTGGATACGCAGTATTTT. It codes for CASKPSYGGTRGLDTQYF.

This chain links TRBV7-7 with TRBJ2-1; 7 bases are a match to TRBD1. Germline CDR1 SSHAT, CDR2 FNYEAQ (reference sequence). V lost 4 bases and J lost 10; bases outside the gene matches: 13. This CDR3 is built from 15 residues. The CDR3 region has the DNA TGTGCCAGCAGCTCACGGGACAGCTCTAGGGGGGAGCAGTTCTTC. It yields the protein CASSSRDSSRGEQFF.

Here the CDR3 reads CASGPRAQHF. As DNA, the CDR3 is TGTGCCAGCGGCCCCAGGGCCCAGCATTTT. V usage is TRBV7-1 and J usage is TRBJ1-5; maybe TRBD1 (5 bases). TRBV7-1 is noted as an ORF with a role that remains uncertain. V dropped 8 bases and J dropped 11 bases, with 10 bases sitting between them. The CDR3 has 10 amino acids.

The chain links TRBV5-6 to TRBJ2-1; 7 bases match TRBD2. The CDR3 runs to 14 residues. CDR1 is SGHDT, CDR2 YYEEEE, per germline. The V and J ends lost 5 bases and 14 bases, in that order; junction bases with no gene match: 16. The CDR3 here is CASSHKRDLLPEFF. The CDR3 DNA is TGTGCCAGCAGTCATAAGCGGGACCTACTACCCGAGTTCTTC.

V is TRBV11-3 and J is TRBJ2-3; D unresolved. The CDR3 length is 14 residues. V was shortened by 5 bases and J by 6 bases, with 15 bases between the two germline ends. Germline assignment: CDR1 SGHNT and CDR2 YENEEA. CDR3 protein: CASSPWTESDTQYF. The CDR3 DNA reads as TGTGCCAGCAGCCCTTGGACGGAGTCGGATACGCAGTATTTT.

The chain links TRBV7-8 to TRBJ2-5; 8 nucleotides agree with TRBD1. The V gene's germline CDR1 is SGHVS and CDR2 FQNEAQ. The CDR3 length is 15 residues. V was pared by 3 bases and J by 5 bases, with 8 bases of the junction left unmatched. CDR3 DNA sequence: TGTGCCAGCAGCTTTTGGACAGGGTATGGGGAGACCCAGTACTTC. Protein sequence: CASSFWTGYGETQYF.

This sequence joins TRBV7-6 and TRBJ2-7, with D uncertain. CDR3 length: 15 residues. Looked up from germline, CDR1 is SGHVS and CDR2 is FNYEAQ. Trimming left V 1 base short and J 3 bases short, with 13 bases between. This CDR3 reads CASSLGVGSGYEQYF. The CDR3 DNA follows: TGTGCCAGCAGCTTAGGTGTCGGCTCAGGCTACGAGCAGTACTTC.

This clonotype was counted a few times. J is TRBJ1-1 and V is TRBV19; D uncertain. This CDR3 has 13 amino acids. Trimming shortened V by 6 bases and J by 3 bases, and 11 bases separated the two germline ends. CDR1 LNHDA and CDR2 SQIVND come from the germline V gene (reference sequence). In nucleotides, the CDR3 is TGTGCCAGTAGCCAAAAGTGGTACACTGAAGCTTTCTTT. Protein sequence: CASSQKWYTEAFF.

The rearrangement uses TRBV7-8 and TRBJ2-4; 9 nucleotides agree with TRBD2. Germline-derived CDR1 and CDR2 are SGHVS and FQNEAQ. This CDR3 contains 16 residues. V lost 1 base, J lost 1 base, and 2 bases stayed unmatched. CDR3 residues: CASSLGSGSAKNIQYF. The CDR3 nucleotides read TGTGCCAGCAGCTTAGGTAGCGGGAGTGCCAAAAACATTCAGTACTTC. Together with reference TRBV7-8 and TRBJ2-4, the CDR3 gives the full variable domain: GAGVSQSPRYKVAKRGQDVALRCDPISGHVSLFWYQQALGQGPEFLTYFQNEAQLDKSGLPSDRFFAERPEGSVSTLKIQRTQQEDSAVYLCASSLGSGSAKNIQYFGAGTRLSVL.